This is a list of T cell receptor beta chains from one sample in a study of post-analysis software for immune sequencing data. TCRdb called the PCR reads again in MiXCR, with one record for every CDR3 protein. The sample consists of 750,000 to 900,000 distinct CDR3 sequences, 40% to 55% of them appearing once. The sample consisted of blood. The source is a girl aged 5-17 years with multiple sclerosis. Each CDR3 is given with its conserved first and last residue. A D gene is named only where the DNA matches it firmly. Size is omitted from some rows. Given values are once, few, many or a class for expanded clones.

j_call | clone_size | v_call | d_call | cdr3_aa | cdr3_nt
TRBJ2-1 | . | TRBV11-2 | . | CASSSTKSYNEQFF | TGTGCCAGCAGCTCCACGAAGTCCTACAATGAGCAGTTCTTC
TRBJ1-2 | few | TRBV3-1 | . | CASSPGHNLGYTF | TGTGCCAGCAGCCCCGGACATAACCTTGGCTACACCTTC
TRBJ2-3 | few | TRBV29-1 | TRBD1 | CSVELTGVVDTQYF | TGCAGCGTTGAACTGACAGGGGTTGTAGATACGCAGTATTTT
TRBJ2-7 | . | TRBV11-2 | . | CAASPGPYEQYF | TGTGCTGCCAGCCCCGGCCCCTACGAGCAGTACTTC
TRBJ2-1 | . | TRBV20-1 | TRBD2 | CSAVQTSQVNEQFF | TGCAGTGCCGTGCAGACTAGCCAGGTCAATGAGCAGTTCTTC
TRBJ2-7 | few | TRBV6-5 | TRBD2 | CASSYLRGRYEQYF | TGTGCCAGCAGTTACCTCCGCGGGAGATACGAGCAGTACTTC
TRBJ2-7 | few | TRBV7-2 | TRBD1 | CASSLRGQSSYEQYF | TGTGCCAGCAGCTTAAGGGGGCAAAGCTCCTACGAGCAGTACTTC
TRBJ2-7 | many | TRBV28 | TRBD2 | CASSPPGGEQYF | TGTGCCAGCAGTCCTCCGGGGGGCGAGCAGTACTTC
TRBJ1-2 | . | TRBV10-3 | TRBD1 | CAISLDRVDGYTF | TGTGCCATCAGTCTTGACAGGGTGGATGGCTACACCTTC
TRBJ1-2 | . | TRBV29-1 | . | CSVESRAGRYTF | TGCAGCGTTGAATCCAGGGCAGGACGCTACACCTTC
TRBJ2-1 | . | TRBV7-6 | TRBD2 | CASSPTGLAGNNEQFF | TGTGCCAGCAGCCCAACGGGACTAGCGGGAAACAATGAGCAGTTCTTC
TRBJ2-3 | . | TRBV7-2 | TRBD2 | CASSLVVLAGDTQYF | TGTGCCAGCAGCTTAGTCGTCCTAGCGGGAGATACGCAGTATTTT
TRBJ2-7 | . | TRBV20-1 | TRBD1 | CSARDSQGAKVYEQYF | TGCAGTGCTAGAGACTCACAGGGGGCTAAGGTGTACGAGCAGTACTTC
TRBJ2-5 | . | TRBV28 | . | CASSLRQERETQYF | TGTGCCAGCAGTTTGCGGCAGGAGAGGGAGACCCAGTACTTC
TRBJ1-2 | . | TRBV6-1 | . | CASSPSGGNVYGYTF | TGTGCCAGCAGTCCAAGCGGGGGGAATGTCTATGGCTACACCTTC
TRBJ2-1 | . | TRBV19 | . | CASSPDGNSYNEQFF | TGTGCCAGTAGCCCGGACGGAAACTCCTACAATGAGCAGTTCTTC
TRBJ2-7 | few | TRBV29-1 | TRBD1 | CSVEQGVSYEQYF | TGCAGCGTTGAACAGGGGGTGTCCTACGAGCAGTACTTC
TRBJ1-2 | . | TRBV25-1 | . | CASSEGVTGWYGYTF | TGTGCCAGCAGTGAAGGAGTTACAGGCTGGTATGGCTACACCTTC
TRBJ2-3 | few | TRBV7-9 | . | CASSLATSGATDTQYF | TGTGCCAGCAGCTTAGCGACGAGCGGAGCGACAGATACGCAGTATTTT
TRBJ2-7 | . | TRBV4-3 | TRBD2 | CASSHIGRGHEQYF | TGCGCCAGCAGCCATATAGGGAGGGGCCACGAGCAGTACTTC
TRBJ2-1 | . | TRBV15 | . | CATSRGGRGEQFF | TGTGCCACCAGCAGAGGGGGACGGGGAGAGCAGTTCTTC
TRBJ1-4 | . | TRBV20-1 | . | CSARDYRTVEKLFF | TGCAGTGCTAGAGATTACCGGACAGTTGAAAAACTGTTTTTT
TRBJ2-5 | few | TRBV20-1 | TRBD2 | CSAPTRTLAGEETQYF | TGCAGTGCTCCTACCCGCACCCTAGCGGGAGAAGAGACCCAGTACTTC
TRBJ2-4 | few | TRBV7-2 | . | CASSRPGATNANIQYF | TGTGCCAGCAGCCGTCCCGGGGCGACGAATGCAAACATTCAGTACTTC
TRBJ2-7 | . | TRBV20-1 | TRBD1 | CSAHGQGSEQYF | TGCAGTGCCCATGGACAGGGAAGCGAGCAGTACTTC
TRBJ2-7 | . | TRBV12-3/TRBV12-4 | . | CASSSPGPYSYEQYF | TGTGCCAGCAGTTCGCCGGGGCCTTACTCCTACGAGCAGTACTTC
TRBJ2-1 | few | TRBV9 | TRBD2 | CASSVAGTTYNEQFF | TGTGCCAGCAGCGTAGCGGGGACTACCTACAATGAGCAGTTCTTC
TRBJ2-7 | . | TRBV20-1 | . | CSAFRGGSSYEQYF | TGCAGTGCCTTCAGGGGGGGGAGCTCCTACGAGCAGTACTTC
TRBJ1-5 | once | TRBV6-1 | . | CASTAATGRNQPQHF | TGTGCCAGCACTGCCGCGACGGGGAGAAATCAGCCCCAGCATTTT
TRBJ2-1 | few | TRBV9 | TRBD1 | CASSGRGTGTNEQFF | TGTGCCAGCAGTGGTCGGGGGACAGGTACGAATGAGCAGTTCTTC
TRBJ1-2 | many | TRBV6-5 | . | CASSYGRGRGYGYTF | TGTGCCAGCAGTTACGGCCGGGGGCGCGGCTATGGCTACACCTTC
TRBJ2-7 | few | TRBV9 | . | CANSVGGTFRDEQYF | TGTGCCAACAGCGTAGGCGGGACCTTCCGGGACGAGCAGTACTTC
TRBJ2-6 | . | TRBV7-3 | . | CASSLTPSGRSGANVLTF | TGTGCCAGCAGCTTAACGCCATCAGGGAGATCTGGGGCCAACGTCCTGACTTTC